This T cell receptor beta chain was captured in a study of cytomegalovirus exposure and HLA in healthy donors. Study results and limitations: Later analysis identified a missense DCLRE1C variant that was linked to TCR beta V- and J-gene trimming. The authors enumerated under 200 TCR beta chains as linked to cytomegalovirus.

The germline V gene encodes CDR1 MGHRA and CDR2 YSYEKL. The V gene end was trimmed by 4 bases and the J gene end by 0 bases; junction bases not matched to a gene: 10. This CDR3 contains 17 residues. Both 60 Vbeta primers and 13 Jbeta primers went into the PCR. TCRdb's copy holds only in-frame clones and misses some; the assay was immunoSEQ multiplex PCR. The sample yields about 70,000 clones, 74% seen once. Points on this clone: Its specificity is not known.

The rearrangement links TRBV4-1 to TRBJ1-1, with 8 bases identical to TRBD1. The source material was PBMCs. The receptor was derived from a human donor in good health. CDR3: CASSLVHRGGLNTEAFF. CDR3 in DNA: TGCGCCAGCAGCCTAGTACACAGGGGGGGATTGAACACTGAAGCTTTCTTT.